This note documents a single T cell receptor (beta chain) sequence. The target antigen is unknown. The V gene lost 5 bases and the J gene lost 8 bases, with 21 bases spanning the gap. Germline V lookup: CDR1 MNHEY, CDR2 SMNVEV (reference sequence). The length of the CDR3 is 15 residues. Using its own MiXCR run on the 5' RACE reads, TCRdb lists one record per CDR3 protein. This table has approximately 52,000 distinct CDR3 sequences, roughly a tenth appearing once. This specimen comes from a study of T-cell memory formation after mild COVID-19. Study at large: TCR clusters were largely donor specific.

Study results and caveats: Unconfirmed was the SARS-CoV-2 specificity of second-wave clones that peaked on day 37. CD4+ contracting clones were mainly CM and EM; CD8+ ones, EMRA.

The rearrangement joins TRBV27 to TRBJ1-2; D may be TRBD1 (6 bases). This TCR was recovered from an adult woman who had mild COVID-19 (a few samples of this study predate the infection). Cell type and time point are not known. Sequencing used PBMCs or a T cell subset sorted from them (not recorded which). The CDR3, as DNA: TGTGCCAGCAGTCCCACAGGCGTAGGGGGAGGGGGCTACACCTTC. Translation: CASSPTGVGGGGYTF.